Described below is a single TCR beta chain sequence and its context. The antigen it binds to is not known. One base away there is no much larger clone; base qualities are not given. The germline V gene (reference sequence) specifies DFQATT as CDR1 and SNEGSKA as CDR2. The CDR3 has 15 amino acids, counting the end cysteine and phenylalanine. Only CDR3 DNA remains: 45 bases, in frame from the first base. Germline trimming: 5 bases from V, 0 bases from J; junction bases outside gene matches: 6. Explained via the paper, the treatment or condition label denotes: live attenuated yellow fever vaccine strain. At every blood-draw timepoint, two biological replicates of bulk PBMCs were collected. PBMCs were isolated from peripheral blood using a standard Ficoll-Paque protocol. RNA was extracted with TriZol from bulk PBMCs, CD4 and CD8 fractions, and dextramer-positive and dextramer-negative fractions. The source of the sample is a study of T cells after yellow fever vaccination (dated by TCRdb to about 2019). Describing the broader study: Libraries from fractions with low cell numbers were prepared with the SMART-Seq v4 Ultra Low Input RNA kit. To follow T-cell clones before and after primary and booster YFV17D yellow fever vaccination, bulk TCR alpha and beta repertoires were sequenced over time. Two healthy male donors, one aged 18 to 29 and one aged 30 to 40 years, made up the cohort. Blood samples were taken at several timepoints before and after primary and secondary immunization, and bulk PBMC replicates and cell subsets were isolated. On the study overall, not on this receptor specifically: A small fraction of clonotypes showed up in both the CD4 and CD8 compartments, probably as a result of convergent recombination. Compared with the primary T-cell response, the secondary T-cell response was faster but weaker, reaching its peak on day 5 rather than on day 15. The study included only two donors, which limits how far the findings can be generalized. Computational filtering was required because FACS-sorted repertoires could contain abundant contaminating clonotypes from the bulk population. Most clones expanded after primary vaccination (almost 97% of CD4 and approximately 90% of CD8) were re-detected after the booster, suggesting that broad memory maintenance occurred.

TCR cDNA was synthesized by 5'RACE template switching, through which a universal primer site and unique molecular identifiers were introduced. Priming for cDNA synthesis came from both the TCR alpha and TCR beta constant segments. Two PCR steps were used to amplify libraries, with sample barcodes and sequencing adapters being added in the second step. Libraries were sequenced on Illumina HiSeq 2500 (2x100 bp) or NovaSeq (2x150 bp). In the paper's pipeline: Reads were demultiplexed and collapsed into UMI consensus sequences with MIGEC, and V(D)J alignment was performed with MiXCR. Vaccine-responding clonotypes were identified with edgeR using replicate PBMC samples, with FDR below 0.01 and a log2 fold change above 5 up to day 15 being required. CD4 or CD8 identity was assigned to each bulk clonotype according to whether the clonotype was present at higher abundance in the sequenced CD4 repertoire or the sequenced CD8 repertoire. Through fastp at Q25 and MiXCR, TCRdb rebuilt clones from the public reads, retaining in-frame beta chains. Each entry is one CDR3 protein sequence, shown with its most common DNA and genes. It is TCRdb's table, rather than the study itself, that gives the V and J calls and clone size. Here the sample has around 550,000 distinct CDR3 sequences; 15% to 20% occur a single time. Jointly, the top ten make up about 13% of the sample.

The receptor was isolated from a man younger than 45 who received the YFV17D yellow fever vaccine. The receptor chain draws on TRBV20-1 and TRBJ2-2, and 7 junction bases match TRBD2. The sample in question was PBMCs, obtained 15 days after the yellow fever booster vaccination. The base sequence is TGCAGTGCTCTCCCGGGGGGATCGAACACCGGGGAGCTGTTTTTT. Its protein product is CSALPGGSNTGELFF.